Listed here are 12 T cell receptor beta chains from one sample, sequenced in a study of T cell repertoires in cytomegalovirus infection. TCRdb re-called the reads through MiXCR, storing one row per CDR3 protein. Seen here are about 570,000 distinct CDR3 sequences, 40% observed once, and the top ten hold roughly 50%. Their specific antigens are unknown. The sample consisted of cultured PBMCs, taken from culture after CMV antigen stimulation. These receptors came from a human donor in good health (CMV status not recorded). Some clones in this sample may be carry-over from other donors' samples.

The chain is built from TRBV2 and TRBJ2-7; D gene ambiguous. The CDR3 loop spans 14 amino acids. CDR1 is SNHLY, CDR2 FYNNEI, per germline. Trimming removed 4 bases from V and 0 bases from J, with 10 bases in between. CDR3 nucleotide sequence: TGTGCCAGCAGTGTTTACAGAATCTCCTACGAGCAGTACTTC. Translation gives CASSVYRISYEQYF.

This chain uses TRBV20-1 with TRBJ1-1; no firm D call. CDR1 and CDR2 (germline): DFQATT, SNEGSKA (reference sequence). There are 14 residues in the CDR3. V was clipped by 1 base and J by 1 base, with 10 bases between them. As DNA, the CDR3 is TGCAGTGCTAGAGGATCGGAGCCGAACACTGAAGCTTTCTTT. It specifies CSARGSEPNTEAFF.

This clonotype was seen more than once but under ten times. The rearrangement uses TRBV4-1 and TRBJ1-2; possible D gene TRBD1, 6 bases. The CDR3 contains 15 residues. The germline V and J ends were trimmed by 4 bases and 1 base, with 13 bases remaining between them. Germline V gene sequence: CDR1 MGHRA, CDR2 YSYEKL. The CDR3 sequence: CASSREGGINYGYTF. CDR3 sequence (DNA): TGCGCCAGCAGCCGCGAGGGGGGAATTAACTATGGCTACACCTTC.

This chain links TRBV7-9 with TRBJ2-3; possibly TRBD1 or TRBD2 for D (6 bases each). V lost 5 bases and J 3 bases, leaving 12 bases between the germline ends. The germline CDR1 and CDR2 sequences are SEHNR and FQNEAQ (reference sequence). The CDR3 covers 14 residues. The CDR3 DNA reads TGTGCCAGCAGCATAGGGGGGCCGACAGATACGCAGTATTTT. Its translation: CASSIGGPTDTQYF. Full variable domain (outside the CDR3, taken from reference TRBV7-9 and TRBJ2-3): DTGVSQNPRHKITKRGQNVTFRCDPISEHNRLYWYRQTLGQGPEFLTYFQNEAQLEKSRLLSDRFSAERPKGSFSTLEIQRTEQGDSAMYLCASSIGGPTDTQYFGPGTRLTVL.

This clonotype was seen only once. As DNA, the CDR3 is TGCAGCGTGGCTTTCGACAGGGGGCTTAGTGGCTACACCTTC. Protein: CSVAFDRGLSGYTF. The chain couples TRBV29-1 to TRBJ1-2, with 10 bases identical to TRBD1. Germline V gene lookup returns CDR1 SQVTM and CDR2 ANQGSEA. The CDR3 consists of 14 residues. J gave up 7 bases and V 6 bases, and 11 bases lay outside the gene matches.

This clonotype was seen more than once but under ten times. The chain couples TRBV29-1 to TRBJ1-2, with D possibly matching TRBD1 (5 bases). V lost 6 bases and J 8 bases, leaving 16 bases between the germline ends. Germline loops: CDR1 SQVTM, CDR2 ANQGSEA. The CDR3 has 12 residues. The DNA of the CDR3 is TGCAGCGTGGGGGTCGGTCCGTCAGGCTACACCTTC. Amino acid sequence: CSVGVGPSGYTF.

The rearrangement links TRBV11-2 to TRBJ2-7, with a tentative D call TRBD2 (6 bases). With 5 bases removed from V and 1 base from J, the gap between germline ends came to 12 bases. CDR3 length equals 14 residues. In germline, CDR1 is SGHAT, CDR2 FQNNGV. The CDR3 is CASSKSGPSYEQYF. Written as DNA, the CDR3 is TGTGCCAGCAGCAAAAGCGGGCCTTCCTACGAGCAGTACTTC.

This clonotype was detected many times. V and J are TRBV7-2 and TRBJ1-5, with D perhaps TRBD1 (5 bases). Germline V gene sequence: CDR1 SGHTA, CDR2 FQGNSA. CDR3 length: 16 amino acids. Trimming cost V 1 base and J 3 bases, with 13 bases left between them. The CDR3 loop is CASSLDAGRVNQPQHF. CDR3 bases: TGTGCCAGCAGCTTAGATGCGGGGCGGGTCAATCAGCCCCAGCATTTT.

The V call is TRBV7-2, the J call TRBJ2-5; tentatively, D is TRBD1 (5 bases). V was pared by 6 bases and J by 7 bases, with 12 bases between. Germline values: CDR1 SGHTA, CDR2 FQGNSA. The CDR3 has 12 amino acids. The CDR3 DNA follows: TGTGCCAGCAGTACAGGCGCCTGGACCCAGTACTTC. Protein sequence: CASSTGAWTQYF. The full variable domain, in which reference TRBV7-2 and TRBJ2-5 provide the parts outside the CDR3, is GAGVSQSPSNKVTEKGKDVELRCDPISGHTALYWYRQSLGQGLEFLIYFQGNSAPDKSGLPSDRFSAERTGGSVSTLTIQRTQQEDSAVYLCASSTGAWTQYFGPGTRLLVL.

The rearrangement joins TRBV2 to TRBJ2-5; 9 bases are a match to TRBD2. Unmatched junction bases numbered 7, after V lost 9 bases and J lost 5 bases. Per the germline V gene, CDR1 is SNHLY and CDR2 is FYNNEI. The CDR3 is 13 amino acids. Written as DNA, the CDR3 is TGTGCCAGTACCGTAGCGGGAGTCGAGACCCAGTACTTC. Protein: CASTVAGVETQYF.

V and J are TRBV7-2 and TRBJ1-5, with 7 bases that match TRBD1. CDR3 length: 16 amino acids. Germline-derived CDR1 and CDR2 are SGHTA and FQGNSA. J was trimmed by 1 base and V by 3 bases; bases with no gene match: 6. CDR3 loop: CASSFPSGGSNQPQHF. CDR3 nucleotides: TGTGCCAGCAGCTTCCCCTCAGGGGGGAGCAATCAGCCCCAGCATTTT.

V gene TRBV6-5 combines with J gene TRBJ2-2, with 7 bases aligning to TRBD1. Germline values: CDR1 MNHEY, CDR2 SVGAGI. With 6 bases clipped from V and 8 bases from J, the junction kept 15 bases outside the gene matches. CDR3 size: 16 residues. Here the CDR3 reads CASRTVTGRFTGELFF. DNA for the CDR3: TGTGCCAGCAGGACTGTGACAGGGCGGTTCACGGGGGAGCTGTTTTTT.